Presented here are 3 T cell receptor beta chains from one specimen sequenced in a study of blood T cell repertoires in COVID-19. Clones were sequenced by immunoSEQ multiplex PCR, and TCRdb holds only the in-frame ones, with some missing. This sample yields around 290,000 clones, of which 80% to 90% are seen a single time; approximately 7.8% belongs to the top ten. Specimen: peripheral blood. The receptors stem from a woman in her forties or fifties who had recovered from COVID-19.

This clone was counted once. This chain links TRBV7-9 with TRBJ2-1; tentatively, D is TRBD2 (6 bases). The CDR3 has 12 residues. V lost 10 bases to trimming and J lost 6 bases, with 13 bases between them. Germline lookup yields CDR1 SEHNR and CDR2 FQNEAQ (reference sequence). The CDR3 sequence is CATPGVANEQFF. The CDR3 DNA follows: TGTGCCACCCCGGGAGTAGCCAATGAGCAGTTCTTC.

This chain connects TRBV20-1 to TRBJ2-7; 10 bases align to TRBD2. Germline CDR1 and CDR2: DFQATT and SNEGSKA (reference sequence). The CDR3 has 12 residues. V gave up 3 bases and J gave up 5 bases; unmatched junction bases: 1. The CDR3 loop is CSASTSGDEQYF. As DNA, the CDR3 is TGCAGTGCTAGTACTAGCGGGGACGAGCAGTACTTC.

The chain joins TRBV6-5 to TRBJ1-5; a possible D gene is TRBD1 (6 bases). V shed 8 bases and J shed 5 bases, with 19 bases lying between them. Germline CDR1 reads MNHEY; CDR2 reads SVGAGI. The CDR3 is made up of 15 amino acids. The CDR3 reads CASRNLQGGHQPQHF. CDR3 in DNA: TGTGCCAGCCGAAACTTACAGGGAGGGCATCAGCCCCAGCATTTT.